The 3 T cell receptor beta chains reported below all come from one sample, sequenced in a study of T cell changes during pregnancy in multiple sclerosis. Sequencing was performed with immunoSEQ multiplex PCR; in TCRdb, only in-frame clones are kept and a portion is missing. Among around 30,000 clones, 70% to 90% were seen once, and the ten largest hold approximately 3.3%. The input for sequencing was CD8+ T cells from peripheral blood mononuclear cells, taken in the third trimester of pregnancy. These receptor sequences come from a female donor with multiple sclerosis, enrolled in a pregnancy study.

V and J are TRBV19 and TRBJ2-7, with TRBD1 matching 10 bases. Germline CDR1 is LNHDA and CDR2 is SQIVND (reference sequence). V was clipped by 4 bases and J by 2 bases; unmatched bases: 8. This CDR3 contains 16 residues. CDR3 bases: TGTGCCAGTAGTACGCGACCGGGACAGGGGACCTACGAGCAGTACTTC. Residues: CASSTRPGQGTYEQYF.

The J gene is TRBJ1-3, the V gene TRBV7-2; D unclear. CDR1 is SGHTA, CDR2 FQGNSA, per germline. Trimming removed 5 bases from V and 4 bases from J, with 18 bases in between. The CDR3 loop spans 16 amino acids. The CDR3: CASSRLFQNPGNTIYF. The CDR3 coding sequence is TGTGCCAGCAGCCGCCTATTCCAAAACCCGGGAAACACCATATATTTT.

This clone is categorized as medium-sized (0.01 to 0.1%). The J gene is TRBJ2-5, the V gene TRBV6-1; D may be TRBD1 (5 bases). The germline gives CDR1 MNHNS, CDR2 SASEGT. The V end lost 10 bases, the J end lost 2 bases, and 14 bases lay between the germline ends. This CDR3 comprises 13 residues. CDR3 nucleotide sequence: TGTGCCACAGGGCCCGGTGAACAAGAGACCCAGTACTTC. Protein sequence: CATGPGEQETQYF.